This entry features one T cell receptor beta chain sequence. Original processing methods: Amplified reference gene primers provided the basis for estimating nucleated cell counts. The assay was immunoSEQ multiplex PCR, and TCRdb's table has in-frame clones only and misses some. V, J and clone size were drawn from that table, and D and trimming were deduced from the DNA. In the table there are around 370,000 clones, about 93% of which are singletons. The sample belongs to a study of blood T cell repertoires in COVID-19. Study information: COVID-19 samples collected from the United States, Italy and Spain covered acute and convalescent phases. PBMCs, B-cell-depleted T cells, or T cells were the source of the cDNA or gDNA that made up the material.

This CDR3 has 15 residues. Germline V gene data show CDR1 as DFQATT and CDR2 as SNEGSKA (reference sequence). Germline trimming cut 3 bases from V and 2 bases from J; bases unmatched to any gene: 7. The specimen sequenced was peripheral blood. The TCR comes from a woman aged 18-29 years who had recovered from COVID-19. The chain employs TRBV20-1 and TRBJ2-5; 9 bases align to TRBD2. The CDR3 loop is CSASGREGQQETQYF. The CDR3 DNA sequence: TGCAGTGCTAGTGGGCGGGAGGGCCAGCAAGAGACCCAGTACTTC.